The 18 T cell receptor beta chains reported below all come from one sample, sequenced in a study of patients and donors after allogeneic stem cell transplantation. One entry per CDR3 protein results from TCRdb running MiXCR on the RT-PCR reads. The data show 100,000 to 120,000 distinct CDR3 sequences, roughly 35% seen once. Source material: blood, either unsorted or a sorted T cell fraction (not recorded which). All receptors derive from a human donor who was either an allogeneic HSCT recipient or a stem cell or donor lymphocyte infusion donor (not recorded which). It is not recorded whose cells these are; they may come from a transplant donor.

V and J are TRBV28 and TRBJ2-2; D not resolved. Trimming took off 6 bases at V and 5 bases at J, with 16 bases between the two ends. This CDR3 is 15 amino acids long. Germline-derived CDR1 and CDR2 are MDHEN and SYDVKM. The CDR3 here is CASSPPSLVTGELFF. In nucleotides, the CDR3 is TGTGCCAGCAGCCCGCCCTCCTTAGTTACCGGGGAGCTGTTTTTT.

The chain employs TRBV27 and TRBJ1-5; D not resolved. This CDR3 contains 16 residues. Trimming removed 1 base at V and 1 base at J, with 11 bases between. CDR1 MNHEY and CDR2 SMNVEV come from the germline V gene (reference sequence). This CDR3 is CASSLWPLRSNQPQHF. Here the CDR3 DNA reads TGTGCCAGCAGTTTATGGCCCCTCCGCAGCAATCAGCCCCAGCATTTT.

The rearrangement uses TRBV7-9 and TRBJ1-1; no definite D call. The V end lost 1 base, the J end lost 0 bases, and 9 bases lay between the germline ends. Germline V gene data show CDR1 as SEHNR and CDR2 as FQNEAQ (reference sequence). The CDR3 contains 15 residues. CDR3 nucleotide sequence: TGTGCCAGCAGCTTAGGGCCGATTATGAACACTGAAGCTTTCTTT. The encoded protein is CASSLGPIMNTEAFF.

The V call is TRBV25-1, the J call TRBJ2-1; D might be TRBD2 (7 bases). The CDR3 contains 17 residues. The ends were cut back, 6 bases at V and 7 bases at J, with 25 bases in the middle. Germline lookup yields CDR1 MGHDK and CDR2 SYGVNS. This CDR3 is CASSPPLRGGGWNEQFF. The CDR3 DNA is TGTGCCAGCAGCCCACCCCTTCGGGGAGGGGGATGGAATGAGCAGTTCTTC.

Only a few counts were recorded for this clonotype. The rearrangement uses TRBV7-6 and TRBJ1-4; D not certain. Per the germline V gene, CDR1 is SGHVS and CDR2 is FNYEAQ. V dropped 1 base and J dropped 0 bases, with 18 bases sitting between them. This CDR3 is built from 19 residues. The CDR3 DNA follows: TGTGCCAGCAGCTTAGGGTATGGGTCTATGACGGCAACTAATGAAAAACTGTTTTTT. As protein: CASSLGYGSMTATNEKLFF.

This clonotype has more than one count but fewer than ten. The genes are TRBV6-5 and TRBJ2-3; weak D call: TRBD2 (5 bases). This CDR3 is 16 amino acids long. CDR1 is MNHEY and CDR2 is SVGAGI in the germline V gene. The ends were cut back, 7 bases at V and 4 bases at J, with 21 bases in the middle. The CDR3 bases are TGTGCCAGCACGGACCGGGGAACCAGAGGCCCAGATACGCAGTATTTT. Protein: CASTDRGTRGPDTQYF.

The chain is built from TRBV4-3 and TRBJ1-5; D is perhaps TRBD1 (5 bases). V was shortened by 4 bases and J by 6 bases, with 16 bases between the two germline ends. The CDR3 sequence is 15 residues long. Germline V lookup: CDR1 LGHNA, CDR2 YSLEER. Here the CDR3 reads CASSPHKGRGQPQHF. CDR3 bases: TGCGCCAGCAGCCCCCACAAGGGAAGGGGTCAGCCCCAGCATTTT.

The rearrangement links TRBV20-1 to TRBJ1-5; D is uncertain. Looked up from germline, CDR1 is DFQATT and CDR2 is SNEGSKA (reference sequence). The germline V and J ends were trimmed by 5 bases and 0 bases, with 11 bases remaining between them. There are 14 residues in the CDR3. CDR3 in DNA: TGCAGTGCTTCGGACGTGTATAGCAATCAGCCCCAGCATTTT. Translated: CSASDVYSNQPQHF.

This rearrangement joins TRBV4-2 to TRBJ1-4, with unresolved D. Trimming cost V 0 bases and J 4 bases, with 9 bases left between them. Germline V gene sequence: CDR1 LGHNA, CDR2 YNFKEQ. This CDR3 is 15 amino acids long. For the CDR3, the DNA is TGTGCCAGCAGCCAAGACCGGCAGCTTAATGAAAAACTGTTTTTT. Protein: CASSQDRQLNEKLFF.

This sequence joins TRBV11-2 and TRBJ2-3, with 9 bases aligning to TRBD2. The CDR3 loop spans 15 amino acids. Germline V gene data show CDR1 as SGHAT and CDR2 as FQNNGV. The ends lost 1 base at V and 14 bases at J; junction bases unmatched: 13. The CDR3 protein is CASSLGVIAGADRYF. The CDR3 nucleotides are TGTGCCAGCAGCTTAGGAGTAATAGCGGGAGCGGACCGGTATTTT.

The chain combines TRBV5-5 with TRBJ1-2; D might be TRBD1 (6 bases). CDR3 size: 16 residues. Trimming removed 4 bases at V and 0 bases at J, with 16 bases between. Germline V gene data show CDR1 as SGHKS and CDR2 as YYEKEE (reference sequence). The CDR3 sequence: CASSTVGTPANYGYTF. CDR3 sequence (DNA): TGTGCCAGCAGCACCGTCGGGACACCTGCTAACTATGGCTACACCTTC.

The chain employs TRBV14 and TRBJ2-3; 9 bases are a match to TRBD2. CDR3 length equals 17 residues. Looked up from germline, CDR1 is SGHDN and CDR2 is FVKESK. V shed 1 base, J shed 0 bases, and the junction held 5 bases outside the gene matches. Here the CDR3 reads CASSQGPGLASTDTQYF. The CDR3 DNA sequence: TGTGCCAGCAGCCAAGGTCCGGGACTAGCTAGCACAGATACGCAGTATTTT.

This clonotype was picked up a small number of times. The chain couples TRBV5-6 to TRBJ2-2; unclear D gene. V gave up 0 bases and J gave up 3 bases, with 9 bases separating them. The CDR3 has 15 amino acids. Germline V gene sequence: CDR1 SGHDT, CDR2 YYEEEE. CDR3 coding DNA: TGTGCCAGCAGCTTGGTCGGGCAGCACACCGGGGAGCTGTTTTTT. Translation: CASSLVGQHTGELFF. Filled out from reference TRBV5-6 and TRBJ2-2, the complete variable domain reads DAGVTQSPTHLIKTRGQQVTLRCSPKSGHDTVSWYQQALGQGPQFIFQYYEEEERQRGNFPDRFSGHQFPNYSSELNVNALLLGDSALYLCASSLVGQHTGELFFGEGSRLTVL.

There are a few counts of this clonotype. The rearrangement uses TRBV4-3 and TRBJ2-7; perhaps TRBD1 as D (6 bases). CDR1 and CDR2 (germline): LGHNA, YSLEER. This CDR3 is 17 amino acids long. Trimming stripped 0 bases from V and 5 bases from J, with 20 bases between. The CDR3 DNA reads as TGCGCCAGCAGCCAAGATCTGGTAGGAACAGGGAGCCACGAGCAGTACTTC. This encodes CASSQDLVGTGSHEQYF.

This clonotype was detected only a few times. The genes are TRBV21-1 and TRBJ1-4; TRBD1 was called by the table and not checked on the DNA. TRBV21-1 is marked as a pseudogene. This CDR3 has 17 residues. Written as DNA, the CDR3 is TGTGCCAGCAGCAAAGGTGGGACAGCTGCAACTAATGAAAAACTGTTTTTT. It translates to CASSKGGTAATNEKLFF.

V is TRBV6-2 or TRBV6-3 and J is TRBJ2-5; D ambiguous. V was cut by 2 bases and J by 1 base, with 20 bases left in between. The CDR3 totals 18 residues. In germline, CDR1 is MNHEY, CDR2 SVGEGT. The CDR3 protein is CASSYDLAGLGSQETQYF. The DNA for the CDR3 is TGTGCCAGCAGTTACGACTTGGCAGGCTTGGGGTCCCAAGAGACCCAGTACTTC.

The chain combines TRBV29-1 with TRBJ1-5, with D perhaps matching TRBD1 (5 bases). The germline V and J ends were trimmed by 4 bases and 2 bases, with 9 bases remaining between them. CDR1 and CDR2 from the germline V gene are SQVTM and ANQGSEA. The CDR3 is 13 residues long. CDR3 protein: CSVGGDGNQPQHF. DNA of the CDR3: TGCAGCGTTGGGGGGGATGGCAATCAGCCCCAGCATTTT. Full variable domain (outside the CDR3, taken from reference TRBV29-1 and TRBJ1-5): SAVISQKPSRDICQRGTSLTIQCQVDSQVTMMFWYRQQPGQSLTLIATANQGSEATYESGFVIDKFPISRPNLTFSTLTVSNMSPEDSSIYLCSVGGDGNQPQHFGDGTRLSIL.

The chain recombines TRBV29-1 with TRBJ2-3; D might be TRBD1 (6 bases). CDR1 SQVTM and CDR2 ANQGSEA come from the germline V gene. Deletions cut 6 bases from V and 6 bases from J, with 13 bases between. The CDR3 is made up of 12 amino acids. The CDR3 sequence: CSVGTKRDTQYF. CDR3 nucleotide sequence: TGCAGCGTAGGGACAAAAAGGGATACGCAGTATTTT.